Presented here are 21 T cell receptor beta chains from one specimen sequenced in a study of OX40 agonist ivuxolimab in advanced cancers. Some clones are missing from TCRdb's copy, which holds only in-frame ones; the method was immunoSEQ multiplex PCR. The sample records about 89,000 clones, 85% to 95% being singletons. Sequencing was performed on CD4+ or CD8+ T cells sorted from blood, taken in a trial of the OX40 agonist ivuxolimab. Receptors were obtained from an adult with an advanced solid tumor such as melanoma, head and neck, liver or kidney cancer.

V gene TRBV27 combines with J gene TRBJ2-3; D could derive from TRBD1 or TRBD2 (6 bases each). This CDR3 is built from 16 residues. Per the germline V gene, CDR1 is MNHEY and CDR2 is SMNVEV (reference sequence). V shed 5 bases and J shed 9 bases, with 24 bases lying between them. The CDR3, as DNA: TGTGCCAGCAGTATCTTAGACAGGAGGGGTGGAGGGACGCAGTATTTT. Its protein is CASSILDRRGGGTQYF.

The CDR3 loop reads CAWSPGANVLTF. The CDR3 DNA follows: TGTGCCTGGAGTCCTGGGGCCAACGTCCTGACTTTC. The chain employs TRBV30 and TRBJ2-6; D remains unclear. CDR1 GTSNPN and CDR2 SVGIG come from the germline V gene (reference sequence). V was clipped by 2 bases and J by 2 bases, with 1 base between them. This CDR3 is 12 amino acids long.

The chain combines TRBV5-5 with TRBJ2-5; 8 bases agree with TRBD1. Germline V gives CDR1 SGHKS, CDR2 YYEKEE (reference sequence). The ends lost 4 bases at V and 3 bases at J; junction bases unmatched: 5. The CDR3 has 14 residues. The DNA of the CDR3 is TGTGCCAGCAGCAAGGACAGGGTCGAAGAGACCCAGTACTTC. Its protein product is CASSKDRVEETQYF.

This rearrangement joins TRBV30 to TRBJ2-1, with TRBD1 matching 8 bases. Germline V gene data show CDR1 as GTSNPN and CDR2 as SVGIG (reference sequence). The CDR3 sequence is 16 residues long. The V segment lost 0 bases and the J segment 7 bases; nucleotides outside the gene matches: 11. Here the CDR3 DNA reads TGTGCCTGGAGTGTACTTGGGTCAGGGGGCGGAAATGAGCAGTTCTTC. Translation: CAWSVLGSGGGNEQFF.

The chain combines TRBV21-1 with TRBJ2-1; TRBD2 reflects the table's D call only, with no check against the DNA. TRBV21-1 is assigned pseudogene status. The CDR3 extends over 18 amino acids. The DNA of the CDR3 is TGTGCCAGCGGGCGAGGACTAGCGGGGCGTATATCCTACAATGAGCAGTTCTTC. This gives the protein CASGRGLAGRISYNEQFF.

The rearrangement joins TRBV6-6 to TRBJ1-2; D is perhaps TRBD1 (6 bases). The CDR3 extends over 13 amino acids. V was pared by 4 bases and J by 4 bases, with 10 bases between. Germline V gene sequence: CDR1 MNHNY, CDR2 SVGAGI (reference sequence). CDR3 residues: CASSSGQGYGYTF. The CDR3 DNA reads TGTGCCAGCAGTTCGGGACAAGGCTATGGCTACACCTTC.

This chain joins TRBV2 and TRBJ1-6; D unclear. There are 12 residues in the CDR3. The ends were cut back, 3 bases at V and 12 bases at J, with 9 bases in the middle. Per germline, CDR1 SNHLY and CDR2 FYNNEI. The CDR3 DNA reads TGTGCCAGCAGTGACCCCTTTTTACCCCTCCACTTT. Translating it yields CASSDPFLPLHF.

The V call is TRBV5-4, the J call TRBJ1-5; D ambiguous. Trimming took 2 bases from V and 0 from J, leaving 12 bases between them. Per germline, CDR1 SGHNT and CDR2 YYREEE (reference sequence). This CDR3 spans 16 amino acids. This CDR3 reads CASSFHHGYSNQPQHF. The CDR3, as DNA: TGTGCCAGCAGCTTTCACCACGGTTATAGCAATCAGCCCCAGCATTTT.

The CDR3 here is CASSLEAGRAFF. The CDR3 DNA sequence: TGCGCCAGCAGCTTGGAAGCAGGGAGAGCTTTCTTT. The gene calls are TRBV5-1 and TRBJ1-1; tentatively, D is TRBD1 (5 bases). The CDR3 sequence is 12 residues long. The ends were cut back, 0 bases at V and 10 bases at J, with 10 bases in the middle. The germline gives CDR1 SGHRS, CDR2 YFSETQ. Full variable domain (remainder filled in from reference TRBV5-1 and TRBJ1-1): KAGVTQTPRYLIKTRGQQVTLSCSPISGHRSVSWYQQTPGQGLQFLFEYFSETQRNKGNFPGRFSGRQFSNSRSEMNVSTLELGDSALYLCASSLEAGRAFFGQGTRLTVV.

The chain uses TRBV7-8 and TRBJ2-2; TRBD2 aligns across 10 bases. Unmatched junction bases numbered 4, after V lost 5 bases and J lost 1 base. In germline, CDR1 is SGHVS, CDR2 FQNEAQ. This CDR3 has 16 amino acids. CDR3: CASSPRTSGNTGELFF. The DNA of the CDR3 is TGTGCCAGCAGCCCCCGGACTAGCGGGAACACCGGGGAGCTGTTTTTT. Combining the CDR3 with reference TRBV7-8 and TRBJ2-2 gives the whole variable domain GAGVSQSPRYKVAKRGQDVALRCDPISGHVSLFWYQQALGQGPEFLTYFQNEAQLDKSGLPSDRFFAERPEGSVSTLKIQRTQQEDSAVYLCASSPRTSGNTGELFFGEGSRLTVL.

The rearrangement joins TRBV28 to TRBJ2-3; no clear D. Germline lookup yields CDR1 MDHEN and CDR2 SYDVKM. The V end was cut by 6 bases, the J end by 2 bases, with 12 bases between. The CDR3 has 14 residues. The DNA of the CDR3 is TGTGCCAGCAGGCCACATACTATCACAGATACGCAGTATTTT. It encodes CASRPHTITDTQYF.

CDR3: CATSAYNEQFF. The DNA for the CDR3 is TGTGCCACTAGCGCCTACAATGAGCAGTTCTTC. This sequence joins TRBV7-9 and TRBJ2-1; D is perhaps TRBD2 (6 bases). The CDR3 covers 11 residues. In germline, CDR1 is SEHNR, CDR2 FQNEAQ (reference sequence). V was shortened by 10 bases and J by 2 bases, with 6 bases between the two germline ends.

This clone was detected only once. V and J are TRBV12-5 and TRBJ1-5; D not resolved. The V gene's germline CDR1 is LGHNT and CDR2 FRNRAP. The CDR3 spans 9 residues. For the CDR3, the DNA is TGTGCCCCACGGCAGCCCCAGCATTTT. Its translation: CAPRQPQHF.

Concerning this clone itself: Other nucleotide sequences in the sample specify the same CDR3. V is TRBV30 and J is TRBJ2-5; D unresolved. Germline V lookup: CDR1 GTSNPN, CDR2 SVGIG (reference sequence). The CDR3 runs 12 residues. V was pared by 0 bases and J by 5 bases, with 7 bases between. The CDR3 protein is CAWSVLRETQYF. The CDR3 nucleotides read TGTGCCTGGAGTGTACTGCGTGAGACCCAGTACTTC.

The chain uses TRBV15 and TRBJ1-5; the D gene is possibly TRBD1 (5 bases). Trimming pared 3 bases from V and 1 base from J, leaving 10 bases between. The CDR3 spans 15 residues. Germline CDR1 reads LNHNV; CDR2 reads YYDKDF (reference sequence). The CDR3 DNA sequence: TGTGCCACCAGCAGTGGGGGGTCAAGCAATCAGCCCCAGCATTTT. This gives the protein CATSSGGSSNQPQHF.

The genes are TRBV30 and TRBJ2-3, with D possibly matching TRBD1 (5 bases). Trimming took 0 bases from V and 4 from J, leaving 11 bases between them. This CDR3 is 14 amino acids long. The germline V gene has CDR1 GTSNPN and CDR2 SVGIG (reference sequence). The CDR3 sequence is CAWSVFGAPDTQYF. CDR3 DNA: TGTGCCTGGAGTGTATTTGGGGCCCCAGATACGCAGTATTTT.

CDR3: CAISDRDYQPQHF. The CDR3 DNA reads TGTGCCATCAGTGACCGGGACTATCAGCCCCAGCATTTT. The chain uses TRBV10-3 and TRBJ1-5; perhaps TRBD1 as D (5 bases). Deletions cut 3 bases from V and 5 bases from J, with 8 bases between. Germline CDR1 and CDR2: ENHRY and SYGVKD. The CDR3 extends over 13 amino acids.

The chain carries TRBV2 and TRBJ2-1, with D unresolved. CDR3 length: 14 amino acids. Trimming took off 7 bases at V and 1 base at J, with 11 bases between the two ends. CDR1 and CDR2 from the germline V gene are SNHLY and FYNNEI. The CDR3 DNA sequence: TGTGCCAGCACTAGGGAAGGGTCCTACAATGAGCAGTTCTTC. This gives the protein CASTREGSYNEQFF.

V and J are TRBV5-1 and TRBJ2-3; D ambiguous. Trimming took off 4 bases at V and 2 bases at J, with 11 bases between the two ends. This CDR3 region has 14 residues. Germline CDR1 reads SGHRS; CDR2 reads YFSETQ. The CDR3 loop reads CASSQTPNTDTQYF. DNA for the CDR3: TGCGCCAGCAGCCAGACCCCCAACACAGATACGCAGTATTTT.

The CDR3 protein is CASSRRGDPQHF. CDR3 nucleotide sequence: TGTGCCAGCAGCAGGAGGGGGGACCCCCAGCATTTT. This chain joins TRBV7-2 and TRBJ1-5; D might be TRBD1 (6 bases). This CDR3 has 12 residues. Germline loops: CDR1 SGHTA, CDR2 FQGNSA. V was pared by 5 bases and J by 10 bases, with 12 bases between. Based on the CDR3 plus reference TRBV7-2 and TRBJ1-5, the full variable domain is GAGVSQSPSNKVTEKGKDVELRCDPISGHTALYWYRQSLGQGLEFLIYFQGNSAPDKSGLPSDRFSAERTGGSVSTLTIQRTQQEDSAVYLCASSRRGDPQHFGDGTRLSIL.

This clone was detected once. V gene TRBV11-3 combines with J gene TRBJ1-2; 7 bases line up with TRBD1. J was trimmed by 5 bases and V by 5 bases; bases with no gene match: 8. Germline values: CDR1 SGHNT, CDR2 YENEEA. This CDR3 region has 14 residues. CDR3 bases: TGTGCCAGCAGCCCAGGGGGGGAGGAGTATGGCTACACCTTC. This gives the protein CASSPGGEEYGYTF.